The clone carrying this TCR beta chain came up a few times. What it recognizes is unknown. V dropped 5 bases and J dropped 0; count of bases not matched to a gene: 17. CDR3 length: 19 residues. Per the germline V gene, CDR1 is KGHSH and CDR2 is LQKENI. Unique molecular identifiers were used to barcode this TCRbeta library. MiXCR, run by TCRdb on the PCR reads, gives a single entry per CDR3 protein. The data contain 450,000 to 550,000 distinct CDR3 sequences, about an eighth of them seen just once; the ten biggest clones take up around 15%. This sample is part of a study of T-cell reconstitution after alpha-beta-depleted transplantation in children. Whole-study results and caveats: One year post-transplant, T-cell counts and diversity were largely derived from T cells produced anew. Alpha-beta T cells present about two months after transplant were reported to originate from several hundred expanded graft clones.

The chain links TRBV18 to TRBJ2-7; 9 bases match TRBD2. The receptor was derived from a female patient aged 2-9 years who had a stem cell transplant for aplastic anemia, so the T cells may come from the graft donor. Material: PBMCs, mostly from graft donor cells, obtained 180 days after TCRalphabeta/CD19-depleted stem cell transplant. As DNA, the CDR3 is TGTGCCAGCTCATCCTCCCGGGTAGCGGGAGCCATGAGCTCCTACGAGCAGTACGTC. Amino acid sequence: CASSSSRVAGAMSSYEQYV.